There are many counts of the clone carrying this TCR beta chain. What it recognizes is unknown. The data originate from a study of T cell repertoires in cytomegalovirus infection. Study at large: A matching HLA type, together with CMV infection, was signaled by public TCR beta signatures. Notes on the study in general: Pooled public TCR beta family frequency picked out CMV carriers with the relevant HLA. Clonotype analysis showed dominance of the ex vivo response by HLA-C-restricted CMV-specific TCR beta clonotypes.

Each CDR3 protein gets one entry after TCRdb re-called the reads with MiXCR. Found here are about 400,000 distinct CDR3 sequences, about a sixth of them singletons; the top ten hold approximately 10%. Germline V gives CDR1 SGHTA, CDR2 FQGNSA. V gave up 0 bases and J gave up 5 bases, with 13 bases separating them. This CDR3 contains 15 residues. Input material: PBMCs. The rearrangement links TRBV7-2 to TRBJ2-5; possible D gene TRBD2, 6 bases. The clonotype comes from a human donor in good health (CMV status not recorded). Some clones in this sample may be carry-over from other donors' samples. CDR3 in DNA: TGTGCCAGCAGCTTAGCGGGCGGGGCCGAGGAGACCCAGTACTTC. This sequence encodes CASSLAGGAEETQYF.